The source of this T cell receptor (beta chain) is a study of T cell responses to AZD1222 COVID-19 vaccine (dated by TCRdb to the early 2020s). Looking at the study overall: TCR sequencing was performed for over 230 trial participants, of whom roughly 200 were given two doses of AZD1222 and 26 were given two doses of MenACWY control vaccine. Trial participants were enrolled by age into subgroups of 18-55, 56-69 and 70-plus years, and 148, 28 and 57 TCR-sequenced participants, respectively, were included in these subgroups. What the authors observed across the whole study: In the small 56-69-year group, the increase in depth fell short of significance, most likely because of low power. Only five or six AZD1222 recipients were SARS-CoV-2 seropositive at baseline, limiting conclusions about previously exposed vaccinees. Vaccine-associated CD4 TCRs spanned the whole spike protein, with dominant responses in regions 160-218 and 743-854. Epitopes outside the regions mutated in the B.1.351 and B.1.1.7 variants were reportedly recognized by nearly half of the unique spike-specific TCRs. After two AZD1222 doses, both the breadth and the depth of spike-specific TCRs were significantly higher than at day 0 and than in MenACWY recipients. Participants were mostly white British, with more females than males. The authors suggested clonal diversity may have been underestimated. Because no samples from the day 14 peak response were available, repertoires could be characterized only after the peak T cell response.

Inclusive of the bounding cysteine and phenylalanine, the CDR3 is 17 residues long. The sequence is cut down to CDR3 DNA, 51 bases in frame from base 1. Via the germline V gene, CDR1 is MNHEY and CDR2 SVGEGT. V drops 4 bases and J drops 3 bases, leaving 18 bases in between. The label giving this sample's time point can be read as: about 28 days (+/-7) after the second vaccine dose. AZD1222 recipients with second doses at about 4 weeks or about 12 weeks were pooled, because spike-specific TCR depth and breadth did not differ between schedules. The vaccinee samples were drawn from two UK trials, COV001 and COV002, one of which was a single-blind randomized controlled phase 2/3 trial testing AZD1222 (ChAdOx1 nCoV-19) in healthy adults. For TCRbeta chain sequencing, PBMC samples were collected from trial participants at day 0 and at day 28 after the second dose. Turning to this clone: Its antigen is not yet known. The sample holds no much larger clone one base away, and base qualities are not on file.

The CDR3 regions of human TCRbeta chains were subjected to immunosequencing. Concerning the study's data processing: TCRs in the repertoires were matched against a reference library of SARS-CoV-2-specific TCRs that had been generated with the MIRA antigen-specificity platform. Breadth was defined as the fraction of unique TCRs that were SARS-CoV-2-associated, and depth was defined as the fraction of total T cells that were SARS-CoV-2-associated. Using the MIRA data, each spike-specific TCR was mapped to the spike region that the TCR reacts to and placed in a CD4 or CD8 class. Log10-transformed breadth and depth values were compared by one-way ANOVA with Sidak's multiple comparisons tests. The table comes from immuneACCESS by way of TCRdb, which keeps in-frame sequences with V and J called. Part of the clones is missing from these tables; in studies checked, under half for an unresolved V gene and the rest for unknown reasons. V, J and clone size reflect that table, while D and trimming were determined from the DNA. Across this sample there are 80,000 to 100,000 clones, with 70% to 90% seen only once. The ten largest clones take up around 5% of the sample.

The chain joins TRBV6-2 or TRBV6-3 to TRBJ1-4, with the D gene not confidently named. The clonotype comes from an adult who received the AZD1222 COVID-19 vaccine. Source: peripheral blood, taken 28 days after the second AZD1222 dose. The DNA is as follows: TGTGCCAGCAGTTTCCCCCCAGAGGCGGCTTCTAATGAAAAACTGTTTTTT. This yields the protein CASSFPPEAASNEKLFF.